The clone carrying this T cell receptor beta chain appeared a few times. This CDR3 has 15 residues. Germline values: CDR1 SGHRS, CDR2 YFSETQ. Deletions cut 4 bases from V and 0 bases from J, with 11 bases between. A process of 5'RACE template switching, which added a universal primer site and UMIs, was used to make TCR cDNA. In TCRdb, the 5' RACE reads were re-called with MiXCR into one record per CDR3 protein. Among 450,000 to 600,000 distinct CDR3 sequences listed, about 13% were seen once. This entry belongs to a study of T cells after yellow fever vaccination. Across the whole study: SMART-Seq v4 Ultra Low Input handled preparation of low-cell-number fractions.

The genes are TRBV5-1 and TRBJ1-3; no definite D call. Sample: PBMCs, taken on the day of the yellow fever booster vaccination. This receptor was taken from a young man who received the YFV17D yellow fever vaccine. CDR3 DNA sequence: TGCGCCAGCAGCCCTACGCAGATCTCTGGAAACACCATATATTTT. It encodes CASSPTQISGNTIYF.